This T cell receptor (beta chain) was observed in a study of cytomegalovirus exposure and HLA in healthy donors. Study-wide findings and caveats: The availability of immune exposure information extended only to CMV serostatus. As confirmed in vitro, a few CMV-associated chains were specific for CMV antigens.

As concerns this clone: Its antigen is unidentified.

V lost 6 bases and J lost 0, with 14 bases in between. This CDR3 region has 15 residues. Germline V gene sequence: CDR1 ENHRY, CDR2 SYGVKD. The PCR was carried out with 60 Vbeta primers and 13 Jbeta primers. The protocol was immunoSEQ multiplex PCR, while the TCRdb copy is restricted to in-frame clones and leaves out a portion. The sample records about 83,000 clones, 65% to 75% being singletons. The clonotype originates from a man aged 60 to 75 in good health and CMV-seronegative. The chain uses TRBV10-3 and TRBJ1-2; no clear D gene. The source material was PBMCs. The CDR3 DNA is TGTGCCATCAGCGACCCCCAGGCCTCTAACTATGGCTACACCTTC. Its protein product is CAISDPQASNYGYTF.